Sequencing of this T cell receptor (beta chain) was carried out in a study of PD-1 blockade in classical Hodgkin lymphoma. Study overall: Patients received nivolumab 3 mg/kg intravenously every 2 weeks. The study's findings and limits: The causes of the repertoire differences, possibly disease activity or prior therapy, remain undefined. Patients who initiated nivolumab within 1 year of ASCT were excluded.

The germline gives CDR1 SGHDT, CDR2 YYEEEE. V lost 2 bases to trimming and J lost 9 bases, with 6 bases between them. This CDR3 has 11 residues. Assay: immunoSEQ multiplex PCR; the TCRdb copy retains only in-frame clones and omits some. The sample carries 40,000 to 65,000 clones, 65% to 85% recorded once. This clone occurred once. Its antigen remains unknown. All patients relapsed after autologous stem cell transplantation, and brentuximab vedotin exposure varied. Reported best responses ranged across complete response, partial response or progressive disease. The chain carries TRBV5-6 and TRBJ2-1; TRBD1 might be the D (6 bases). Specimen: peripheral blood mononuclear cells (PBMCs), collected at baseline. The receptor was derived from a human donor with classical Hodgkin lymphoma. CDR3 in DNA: TGTGCCAGCAGCTTCAGGGGTGAGCAGTTCTTC. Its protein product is CASSFRGEQFF. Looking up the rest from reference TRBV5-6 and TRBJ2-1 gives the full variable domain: DAGVTQSPTHLIKTRGQQVTLRCSPKSGHDTVSWYQQALGQGPQFIFQYYEEEERQRGNFPDRFSGHQFPNYSSELNVNALLLGDSALYLCASSFRGEQFFGPGTRLTVL.